Listed below are T cell receptor beta chains from one sample, sequenced in a study of T cells after yellow fever vaccination. TCRdb reanalysed the 5' RACE reads using MiXCR and keeps one entry per CDR3 protein. The table includes 50,000 to 60,000 distinct CDR3 sequences, approximately 6% detected once. The sample in question was PBMCs, either bulk or a sorted T-cell subset (CD4+, CD8+, memory, or dextramer-sorted; not recorded which), obtained on the day of the yellow fever booster vaccination. Source of these receptors: a man aged 18 to 30 who received the YFV17D yellow fever vaccine. Each CDR3 is given with its conserved first and last residue. A D gene is named only where the DNA matches it firmly. Size is omitted from some rows. Given values are once, few, many or a class for expanded clones.

D	J	V	size	DNA	CDR3
-	TRBJ1-1	TRBV7-9	many	TGTGCCAGCCGGGGTGGTGGGTACACTGAAGCTTTCTTT	CASRGGGYTEAFF
-	TRBJ2-7	TRBV6-5	many	TGTGCCAGCAGTTCTCCCCACGGATCCTACGAGCAGTACTTC	CASSSPHGSYEQYF
-	TRBJ2-4	TRBV15	many	TGTGCCACCAGCAGAAAGACAGAAAACATTCAGTACTTC	CATSRKTENIQYF
TRBD2	TRBJ2-3	TRBV6-2/TRBV6-3	few	TGTGCCAGCAGTTGGGAATCAACTAGCGCAACCGGGGATACGCAGTATTTT	CASSWESTSATGDTQYF
-	TRBJ2-6	TRBV13	many	TGTGCCAGCACCCCCCGGACGGGGGCCAACGTCCTGACTTTC	CASTPRTGANVLTF
TRBD1	TRBJ1-2	TRBV5-1	once	TGCGCCAGCCACCCCGCCGGGGACAGAAGGCCCCCTAGCTACACCTTC	CASHPAGDRRPPSYTF
-	TRBJ2-7	TRBV6-2/TRBV6-3	many	TGTGCCAGCAGGATGGACAGCTGGAGCTCCTACGAGCAGTACTTC	CASRMDSWSSYEQYF
TRBD2	TRBJ2-5	TRBV7-3	many	TGTGCCAGCAGCGACCCTAGCGGGGGGCCGAGAGAGACCCAGTACTTC	CASSDPSGGPRETQYF
TRBD2	TRBJ2-7	TRBV4-3	few	TGCGCCAGCAGCCAATTCGGCGGGGGGGCTTGGGAGCAGTACTTC	CASSQFGGGAWEQYF
-	TRBJ2-2	TRBV7-6	many	TGTGCCAGCAGCAGCACACAGACCGGGGAGCTGTTTTTT	CASSSTQTGELFF
-	TRBJ2-1	TRBV6-5	many	TGTGCCAGCAGTTACTCCGTGTGGGGGTCCAATGAGCAGTTCTTC	CASSYSVWGSNEQFF
-	TRBJ2-3	TRBV4-3	few	TGCGCCAGCAGCAGGTGGGGTCCTGGGGCAGATACGCAGTATTTT	CASSRWGPGADTQYF
TRBD2	TRBJ2-3	TRBV12-3/TRBV12-4	many	TGTGCCAGCAGTTTTCGGCTAGCGGGGGTTACAGATACGCAGTATTTT	CASSFRLAGVTDTQYF
-	TRBJ1-2	TRBV12-3/TRBV12-4	many	TGTGCCAGCAGTTTAACTAGGTCCTTTAGCTACACCTTC	CASSLTRSFSYTF
TRBD1	TRBJ1-2	TRBV19	-	TGTGCCAGCTTACAGGGGGCGGATGGCTACACCTTC	CASLQGADGYTF
-	TRBJ2-2	TRBV7-8	many	TGTGCCAGCAGCTTAGCGGGGCGGGGTTACACCGGGGAGCTGTTTTTT	CASSLAGRGYTGELFF
-	TRBJ1-5	TRBV12-3/TRBV12-4	many	TGTGCCAGCAGGGAGACAACAAGGAGCAATCAGCCCCAGCATTTT	CASRETTRSNQPQHF
TRBD2	TRBJ2-1	TRBV7-2	many	TGTGCCAGCAGCTTAGCGCGGGGGGTGCCGGGGGAGCAGTTCTTC	CASSLARGVPGEQFF
-	TRBJ2-7	TRBV5-1	many	TGCGCCAGCAGCTTGGGGGGGACGTCCTACGAGCAGTACTTC	CASSLGGTSYEQYF
-	TRBJ2-1	TRBV9	few	TGTGCCAGCAGCGTGGATGGGGGGGCCTTCGATGAGCAGTTCTTC	CASSVDGGAFDEQFF
TRBD2	TRBJ2-5	TRBV18	few	TGTGCCAGCTCACCAGGACTAGCAGAGACCCAGTACTTC	CASSPGLAETQYF
TRBD1	TRBJ2-1	TRBV6-5	many	TGTGCCAGCAGTTACCTGGGACAGGGGAGAGAGCAGTTCTTC	CASSYLGQGREQFF
TRBD2	TRBJ2-5	TRBV7-2	many	TGTGCCAGCAGCCCCCATAGCGGGGGGGTCCCCCAGTACTTC	CASSPHSGGVPQYF
-	TRBJ2-7	TRBV28	-	TGTGCCAGCACCCTTCCCGGGCACGGTGGCGAGCAGTACTTC	CASTLPGHGGEQYF
-	TRBJ1-1	TRBV5-1	many	TGCGCCAGCAGCTTGGCCTGGGGGCTAAACACTGAAGCTTTCTTT	CASSLAWGLNTEAFF
-	TRBJ2-1	TRBV12-3/TRBV12-4	many	TGTGCCAGCAGTGGTAGTACGGAGCAGTTCTTC	CASSGSTEQFF
-	TRBJ1-2	TRBV7-9	many	TGTGCCAGCAGCTTAGTTGTCACCTCCTATGGCTACACCTTC	CASSLVVTSYGYTF
-	TRBJ1-5	TRBV4-1	many	TGCGCCAGCAGTCAACGGTATCGGATCGAGCAGCATCAGCCCCAGCATTTT	CASSQRYRIEQHQPQHF
-	TRBJ2-5	TRBV7-9	many	TGTGCCAGCAGCCCTTGGGGGAGGCGGGAGACCCAGTACTTC	CASSPWGRRETQYF
TRBD1	TRBJ1-2	TRBV4-3	few	TGCGCCAGCAGCCCCCGGGACAGGGGTTATGGCTACACCTTC	CASSPRDRGYGYTF
-	TRBJ1-1	TRBV4-3	-	TGCGCCAGCAGCCAAGATCATGGGGGTTTGGTGAGCACTGAAGCTTTCTTT	CASSQDHGGLVSTEAFF